Following are 2 T cell receptor beta chains from one sample sequenced in a study of T cells expressing NK-cell markers. Reanalyzing the 5' RACE reads, TCRdb keeps one entry per CDR3 protein, without DNA. The repertoire shows around 550,000 distinct CDR3 sequences; the top ten hold 3% to 4.5%. Sample: blood T cells: a sorted CD56 or NKG2C T cell subset, CD4+ or CD8+ T cells, or bulk PBMC T cells (not recorded which). The origin of the receptors is a man aged 18 to 30 in good health.

The chain has TRBV20-1 and TRBJ2-7; TCRdb's D call, TRBD1, is unchecked because there is no DNA. There are 12 residues in the CDR3. Per germline, CDR1 DFQATT and CDR2 SNEGSKA (reference sequence). The CDR3 loop is CSQIGGFGEQYF.

The V call is TRBV28, the J call TRBJ2-3; the TRBD1 assignment by TCRdb is unverifiable without DNA. The CDR3 covers 13 residues. Germline CDR1 and CDR2: MDHEN and SYDVKM. The CDR3 is CASRGQGEDTQYF.